The present entry profiles one T cell receptor beta chain with its context. The antigen remains unidentified. With the read ending 3 residues before the CDR3 end, the germline J gene is used to fill in that end. Germline V gene sequence: CDR1 DFQATT, CDR2 SNEGSKA (reference sequence). The CDR3 is made up of 13 amino acids. The V gene lost 2 bases and the J gene lost 5 bases, with 12 bases spanning the gap. This sample was taken from a study of Tregs in tolerant kidney transplant recipients. For the study at large: The nonmyeloablative bone marrow transplants came from related graft donors, with transient mixed chimerism. The study's findings and limits: Donor-specific Treg expansion exceeded global Treg expansion in tolerant patients, suggesting antigen drive.

Libraries were prepared by immunoSEQ multiplex PCR; TCRdb keeps only in-frame clonotypes and omits some of them. The sample has tens of thousands of clones, and its top ten clones hold roughly 7.1%. Unstimulated regulatory T cells (CD4+CD25+CD127-), CD4+CD25- non-regulatory cells, CD4 and CD8 cells were FACS-sorted from thawed PBMCs. This chain links TRBV20-1 with TRBJ1-2; D unresolved. Source: CD8+ T cells from blood, taken before the transplant. This sequence originates from a human donor who received a combined kidney and bone marrow transplant. The CDR3 sequence is CSARSPAGYGYTF. The covered CDR3 bases are TGCAGTGCTAGATCCCCAGCGGGGTATGGC.